The 8 T cell receptor beta chains below were found in one sample sequenced in a study of cytomegalovirus exposure and HLA in healthy donors. Both 60 Vbeta primers and 13 Jbeta primers went into the PCR. Measured with immunoSEQ multiplex PCR; TCRdb has only the in-frame clones, and not every one. Of about 64,000 clones listed, about 61% are singletons. What was sequenced was PBMCs. Receptor source: a woman between 50 and 59 years old in good health and CMV-seronegative.

This sequence joins TRBV6-5 and TRBJ2-7, with 8 bases identical to TRBD2. In germline, CDR1 is MNHEY, CDR2 SVGAGI. This CDR3 spans 14 amino acids. V shed 6 bases and J 4 bases; nucleotides not matched to a gene: 8. Here the CDR3 DNA reads TGTGCCAGCAGAGCGTCCGGGACTAGATACGAGCAGTACTTC. Translated, it gives CASRASGTRYEQYF.

The chain combines TRBV6-6 with TRBJ1-2, with D uncertain. V lost 2 bases, J lost 0 bases, and 10 bases lay in between. The CDR3 has 15 residues. CDR1 is MNHNY, CDR2 SVGAGI, per germline (reference sequence). The CDR3 sequence is CASSYPRHPNYGYTF. As DNA, the CDR3 is TGTGCCAGCAGTTACCCCCGACACCCTAACTATGGCTACACCTTC.

The chain carries TRBV4-3 and TRBJ2-7, with D possibly being TRBD1 (6 bases). V dropped 3 bases and J dropped 0 bases, with 12 bases sitting between them. The CDR3 sequence is 15 residues long. The germline CDR1 and CDR2 sequences are LGHNA and YSLEER. In DNA form, the CDR3 reads TGCGCCAGCAGCCAGACCGGGACACGCTCCTACGAGCAGTACTTC. It translates to CASSQTGTRSYEQYF.

This rearrangement joins TRBV6-6 to TRBJ1-1; D is possibly TRBD1 (6 bases). V was cut by 5 bases and J by 4 bases, with 11 bases left in between. The V gene's germline CDR1 is MNHNY and CDR2 SVGAGI (reference sequence). This CDR3 is 13 amino acids long. CDR3 sequence reads: CASSVTGTTEAFF. DNA for the CDR3: TGTGCCAGCAGTGTAACAGGGACCACTGAAGCTTTCTTT.

The gene calls are TRBV2 and TRBJ2-1, with TRBD1 as a possible D gene (6 bases). With 1 base removed from V and 2 bases from J, the gap between germline ends came to 12 bases. The CDR3 is 16 amino acids. Germline V gene data show CDR1 as SNHLY and CDR2 as FYNNEI. The CDR3 DNA is TGTGCCAGCAGTGAAGGGACAGAGGGTCCCTACAATGAGCAGTTCTTC. It translates to CASSEGTEGPYNEQFF.

The rearrangement links TRBV19 to TRBJ2-7, with a tentative D call TRBD2 (6 bases). The CDR3 loop spans 17 amino acids. Per the germline V gene, CDR1 is LNHDA and CDR2 is SQIVND (reference sequence). V dropped 1 base and J dropped 2 bases, with 18 bases sitting between them. CDR3 region: CASSIVGGAVSAYEQYF. The DNA for the CDR3 is TGTGCCAGTAGTATAGTCGGAGGGGCAGTTAGTGCCTACGAGCAGTACTTC. The full variable domain, completed using reference TRBV19 and TRBJ2-7, is DGGITQSPKYLFRKEGQNVTLSCEQNLNHDAMYWYRQDPGQGLRLIYYSQIVNDFQKGDIAEGYSVSREKKESFPLTVTSAQKNPTAFYLCASSIVGGAVSAYEQYFGPGTRLTVT.

This clone was counted a few times. V gene TRBV2 combines with J gene TRBJ2-4; D is possibly TRBD1 (6 bases). CDR3 length equals 19 residues. V was clipped by 6 bases and J by 0 bases, with 24 bases between them. CDR1 is SNHLY, CDR2 FYNNEI, per germline. CDR3 bases: TGTGCCAGCAGACCTCGGACAGCGGTTGAAAGATTAGCCAAAAACATTCAGTACTTC. It encodes CASRPRTAVERLAKNIQYF.

In its sample, this clone was seen a few times. This chain connects TRBV7-9 to TRBJ2-5, with TRBD1 identical over 11 bases. From germline, CDR1 is SEHNR and CDR2 FQNEAQ (reference sequence). CDR3 length equals 13 residues. V lost 10 bases and J lost 4; bases outside the gene matches: 5. CDR3 bases: TGTGCCATTTCGGGACAGGGGGGAGAGACCCAGTACTTC. It yields the protein CAISGQGGETQYF.